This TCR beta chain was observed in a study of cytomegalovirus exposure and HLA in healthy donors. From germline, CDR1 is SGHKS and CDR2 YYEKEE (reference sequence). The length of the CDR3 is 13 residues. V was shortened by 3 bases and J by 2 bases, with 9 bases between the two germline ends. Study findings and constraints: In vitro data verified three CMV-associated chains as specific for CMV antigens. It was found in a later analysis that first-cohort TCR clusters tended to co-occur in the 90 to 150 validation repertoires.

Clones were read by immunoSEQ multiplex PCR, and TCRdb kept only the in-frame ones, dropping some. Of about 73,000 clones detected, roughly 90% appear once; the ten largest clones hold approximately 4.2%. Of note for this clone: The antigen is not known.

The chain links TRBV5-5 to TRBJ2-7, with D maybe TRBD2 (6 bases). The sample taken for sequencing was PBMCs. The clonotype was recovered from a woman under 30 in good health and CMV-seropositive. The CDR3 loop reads CASSWGRTYEQYF. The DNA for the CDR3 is TGTGCCAGCAGCTGGGGGAGGACCTACGAGCAGTACTTC.